Listed here are 23 T cell receptor beta chains from one sample, sequenced in a study of blood T cell repertoires in COVID-19. Some clones are missing from TCRdb's copy, which holds only in-frame ones; the method was immunoSEQ multiplex PCR. The repertoire holds about 200,000 clones, with 86% as singletons. Sequenced sample: PBMCs or T cells enriched from blood (not recorded which). The receptors were gathered from a woman under 40 who had been exposed to COVID-19.

This clone was counted a single time. The chain recombines TRBV24-1 with TRBJ2-2, with TRBD2 matching over 7 bases. The CDR3 is made up of 18 amino acids. The trim removed 4 bases at V and 2 bases at J, leaving 12 bases unmatched. Germline CDR1 is KGHDR and CDR2 is SFDVKD. DNA of the CDR3: TGTGCCACCAGTGACCCCGACGGACTAGGGCTAAACACCGGGGAGCTGTTTTTT. Protein: CATSDPDGLGLNTGELFF.

The rearrangement uses TRBV5-6 and TRBJ1-1; TRBD1 matches 8 bases. Germline CDR1 reads SGHDT; CDR2 reads YYEEEE. The CDR3 is made up of 18 amino acids. V shed 3 bases, J shed 0 bases, and the junction held 13 bases outside the gene matches. The CDR3 loop is CASSSRTGPGAMNTEAFF. CDR3 DNA sequence: TGTGCCAGCAGCTCCCGGACAGGGCCGGGAGCGATGAACACTGAAGCTTTCTTT. Variable domain in full (rest from reference TRBV5-6 and TRBJ1-1): DAGVTQSPTHLIKTRGQQVTLRCSPKSGHDTVSWYQQALGQGPQFIFQYYEEEERQRGNFPDRFSGHQFPNYSSELNVNALLLGDSALYLCASSSRTGPGAMNTEAFFGQGTRLTVV.

J is TRBJ2-3 and V is TRBV9; 12 nucleotides match TRBD2. CDR3 length equals 15 residues. CDR1 SGDLS and CDR2 YYNGEE come from the germline V gene. Trimming removed 0 bases from V and 5 bases from J; junction bases left unmatched: 1. CDR3 in amino acids: CASSVGGLAGDTQYF. DNA for the CDR3: TGTGCCAGCAGCGTAGGGGGACTAGCGGGAGATACGCAGTATTTT.

The chain couples TRBV12-5 to TRBJ2-7; the match to TRBD2 covers 7 bases. Trimming cost V 1 base and J 0 bases; bases outside gene matches: 6. In germline, CDR1 is LGHNT, CDR2 FRNRAP. The CDR3 is made up of 16 amino acids. The CDR3: CASGLGGGGGSYEQYF. DNA for the CDR3: TGTGCTAGTGGTTTGGGCGGGGGTGGCGGCTCCTACGAGCAGTACTTC.

The table lists this clone with a count of one. This chain uses TRBV15 with TRBJ1-2; TRBD1 aligns across 9 bases. Germline V CDR1 and CDR2: LNHNV, YYDKDF (reference sequence). The CDR3 is 14 residues long. Trimming cost V 3 bases and J 3 bases; bases outside gene matches: 2. CDR3 loop: CATSRDRGYYGYTF. In DNA form, the CDR3 reads TGTGCCACCAGCAGGGACAGGGGTTACTATGGCTACACCTTC.

This clone was picked up a small number of times. Other DNA variants within this sample encode the same CDR3. The rearrangement links TRBV5-1 to TRBJ1-2; TRBD1 aligns across 12 bases. This CDR3 spans 15 amino acids. V lost 0 bases, J lost 8 bases, and 5 bases stayed unmatched. The germline V gene has CDR1 SGHRS and CDR2 YFSETQ. This chain's CDR3 is CASSLVGGTGGGYTF. The DNA for the CDR3 is TGCGCCAGCAGCTTGGTTGGTGGGACAGGGGGCGGCTACACCTTC.

In this sample, this clone turned up once. V gene TRBV6-2 or TRBV6-3 combines with J gene TRBJ1-2; unclear D gene. The CDR3 length is 15 residues. The V end was cut by 2 bases, the J end by 4 bases, with 14 bases between. Germline V gives CDR1 MNHEY, CDR2 SVGEGT. The CDR3, as DNA: TGTGCCAGCAGTTACGGCGGGCCAGAACCCTATGGCTACACCTTC. Translated, it gives CASSYGGPEPYGYTF.

The genes are TRBV19 and TRBJ1-2, with D perhaps matching TRBD1 (6 bases). V lost 7 bases, J lost 6 bases, and 18 bases lay in between. CDR3 length equals 14 residues. Germline assignment: CDR1 LNHDA and CDR2 SQIVND (reference sequence). The CDR3 DNA is TGTGCCAGTACCCCGGGACAATGGGGAGATGGCTACACCTTC. Translation: CASTPGQWGDGYTF.

The genes are TRBV7-9 and TRBJ1-1, with 8 bases identical to TRBD1. The CDR3 totals 13 residues. V shed 6 bases and J 5 bases; nucleotides not matched to a gene: 5. The V gene's germline CDR1 is SEHNR and CDR2 FQNEAQ (reference sequence). The CDR3 here is CASRTGTGTEAFF. DNA of the CDR3: TGTGCCAGCAGAACCGGGACAGGAACTGAAGCTTTCTTT. Based on the CDR3 plus reference TRBV7-9 and TRBJ1-1, the full variable domain is DTGVSQNPRHKITKRGQNVTFRCDPISEHNRLYWYRQTLGQGPEFLTYFQNEAQLEKSRLLSDRFSAERPKGSFSTLEIQRTEQGDSAMYLCASRTGTGTEAFFGQGTRLTVV.

This chain connects TRBV24-1 to TRBJ1-5; D is undetermined. Trimming left V 1 base short and J 0 bases short, with 24 bases between. This CDR3 spans 21 amino acids. Germline V gene data show CDR1 as KGHDR and CDR2 as SFDVKD. CDR3 bases: TGTGCCACCAGTGATTTTCGTATGGCCGAGGTCCCACCCTATAGCAATCAGCCCCAGCATTTT. Translation: CATSDFRMAEVPPYSNQPQHF.

In DNA, the CDR3 is TGTGCCAGCAGTATAGCGGGGGGGCGGGATACGCAGTATTTT. This gives the protein CASSIAGGRDTQYF. The chain recombines TRBV6-5 with TRBJ2-3; 11 bases match TRBD2. The V segment lost 5 bases and the J segment 6 bases; nucleotides outside the gene matches: 4. CDR3 size: 14 residues. CDR1 is MNHEY, CDR2 SVGAGI, per germline.

The chain recombines TRBV7-2 with TRBJ2-3; maybe TRBD2 (5 bases). With 5 bases removed from V and 6 bases from J, the gap between germline ends came to 18 bases. There are 15 residues in the CDR3. Germline CDR1 SGHTA, CDR2 FQGNSA. The CDR3 loop reads CASSPRASLPDTQYF. CDR3 DNA sequence: TGTGCCAGCAGCCCCCGGGCTAGCCTCCCGGATACGCAGTATTTT.

This clone appeared a single time. The CDR3 coding sequence is TGTGCCAGTAGTATGGGACTAGCGGGGGGGTTTCCCTACAATGAGCAGTTCTTC. Translation gives CASSMGLAGGFPYNEQFF. This sequence joins TRBV19 and TRBJ2-1, with 16 bases aligning to TRBD2. There are 18 residues in the CDR3. V was clipped by 3 bases and J by 2 bases; unmatched bases: 4. Germline CDR1 and CDR2: LNHDA and SQIVND (reference sequence).

The genes are TRBV12-3 or TRBV12-4 and TRBJ1-5; a weak D match, TRBD1 (5 bases). CDR3 length: 12 residues. V was shortened by 6 bases and J by 6 bases, with 9 bases between the two germline ends. The chain's CDR3 is CASRGPGQPQHF. For the CDR3, the DNA is TGTGCCAGCAGGGGGCCGGGTCAGCCCCAGCATTTT.

This CDR3 is CAWSVLTPGELFF. For the CDR3, the DNA is TGTGCCTGGAGTGTATTGACACCCGGGGAGCTGTTTTTT. The chain has TRBV30 and TRBJ2-2; D is unresolved. The CDR3 consists of 13 residues. Between the trimmed V and J ends, which lost 0 bases and 6 bases, there was a span of 8 bases. Germline-derived CDR1 and CDR2 are GTSNPN and SVGIG (reference sequence).

The chain is built from TRBV4-2 and TRBJ1-2; no clear D. The CDR3 has 15 residues. V dropped 0 bases and J dropped 4 bases, with 12 bases sitting between them. CDR1 is LGHNA and CDR2 is YNFKEQ in the germline V gene. DNA of the CDR3: TGTGCCAGCAGCCAAGATTGGATCCGGGGCTATGGCTACACCTTC. This codes for CASSQDWIRGYGYTF.

This chain connects TRBV5-1 to TRBJ2-1; 14 nucleotides align to TRBD2. The CDR3 length is 17 residues. Looked up from germline, CDR1 is SGHRS and CDR2 is YFSETQ. The V and J ends lost 3 bases and 9 bases, in that order; junction bases with no gene match: 11. The CDR3 loop reads CASSWPRLAGGPVEQFF. In DNA, the CDR3 is TGCGCCAGCAGCTGGCCCCGACTAGCGGGGGGGCCAGTTGAGCAGTTCTTC.

V and J are TRBV3-1 (or the pseudogene TRBV3-2) and TRBJ1-6, with 9 bases that match TRBD1. The CDR3 runs to 16 residues. In germline, CDR1 is LGHDT, CDR2 YNNKEL (reference sequence). With V trimmed by 6 bases and J by 11 bases, 14 bases remained unmatched. The CDR3 here is CASSLEQGAGGPPLHF. The CDR3 nucleotides are TGTGCCAGCAGTCTGGAACAGGGGGCAGGTGGTCCACCCCTCCACTTT.

The gene calls are TRBV11-3 and TRBJ2-7; a possible D gene is TRBD2 (5 bases). V lost 5 bases and J 7 bases, leaving 18 bases between the germline ends. The CDR3 covers 14 residues. Germline lookup yields CDR1 SGHNT and CDR2 YENEEA. CDR3 DNA sequence: TGTGCCAGCAGCCCCGCGCGGGCATTCGGTGAGCAGTACTTC. It translates to CASSPARAFGEQYF.

The J gene is TRBJ1-2, the V gene TRBV5-6; D uncertain. The V end was cut by 4 bases, the J end by 3 bases, with 16 bases between. Per the germline V gene, CDR1 is SGHDT and CDR2 is YYEEEE. The CDR3 consists of 15 residues. CDR3 loop: CASSPRSLLDYGYTF. DNA of the CDR3: TGTGCCAGCAGCCCCCGAAGCCTATTGGACTATGGCTACACCTTC.

This clone was counted a few times. The V and J genes are TRBV9 and TRBJ2-7; 8 nucleotides line up with TRBD1. V was pared by 4 bases and J by 3 bases, with 9 bases of the junction left unmatched. The CDR3 is 15 amino acids. Germline assignment: CDR1 SGDLS and CDR2 YYNGEE. This CDR3 is CASSPWTGPSYEQYF. CDR3 DNA sequence: TGTGCCAGCAGCCCTTGGACAGGGCCAAGCTACGAGCAGTACTTC.

In its sample, this clone was seen a few times. This chain connects TRBV15 to TRBJ1-3; TRBD1 agrees at 9 bases. Germline lookup yields CDR1 LNHNV and CDR2 YYDKDF (reference sequence). The CDR3 spans 16 residues. V lost 2 bases, J lost 0 bases, and 2 bases stayed unmatched. The chain's CDR3 is CATSRQQGASGNTIYF. DNA for the CDR3: TGTGCCACCAGCAGACAACAGGGGGCCTCTGGAAACACCATATATTTT.

The chain joins TRBV3-1 (or the pseudogene TRBV3-2) to TRBJ1-6; TRBD1 agrees at 11 bases. From germline, CDR1 is LGHDT and CDR2 YNNKEL (reference sequence). The CDR3 has 15 residues. The V and J ends lost 4 bases and 7 bases, in that order; junction bases with no gene match: 3. The CDR3 DNA follows: TGTGCCAGCAGCCCGTGGGACAGGGGGAATTCACCCCTCCACTTT. Translating gives CASSPWDRGNSPLHF.